The 29 T cell receptor beta chains below come from one sample, sequenced in a study of T cells in Graves' hyperthyroidism and ophthalmopathy. What was amplified from RNA transcripts were TCR beta CDR3 regions. RT-PCR in the first round (using the HTBI primer set) targeted the TCR CDR3. TCRdb redid the calling of the multiplex PCR reads with MiXCR, one entry per CDR3 protein. Here the sample spans 600,000 to 750,000 distinct CDR3 sequences, roughly a sixth being singletons. The sequencing sample was made of blood. The receptors derive from a man aged 45-60 years with Graves' hyperthyroidism.

This clonotype was seen once. The J gene is TRBJ1-2, the V gene TRBV13; a possible D gene is TRBD1 (6 bases). Germline CDR1 is PRHDT and CDR2 is FYEKMQ (reference sequence). V was clipped by 1 base and J by 8 bases, with 14 bases between them. The CDR3 runs 14 residues. CDR3 region: CASSLDEGVGGYTF. CDR3 nucleotide sequence: TGTGCCAGCAGCTTAGATGAGGGGGTAGGCGGCTACACCTTC.

The J gene is TRBJ2-1, the V gene TRBV6-5; tentatively, D is TRBD2 (5 bases). Trimming took off 2 bases at V and 1 base at J, with 12 bases between the two ends. The CDR3 is 16 amino acids. CDR1 and CDR2 (germline): MNHEY, SVGAGI. The CDR3 sequence: CASSYDPAVSYNEQFF. In DNA, the CDR3 is TGTGCCAGCAGTTACGACCCAGCGGTTTCCTACAATGAGCAGTTCTTC.

This clonotype was seen repeatedly, ten times or more. V is TRBV28 and J is TRBJ2-7; D assignment may be TRBD1 or TRBD2 (5 bases each). The germline V gene has CDR1 MDHEN and CDR2 SYDVKM. The CDR3 spans 13 residues. Trimming removed 6 bases from V and 0 bases from J, with 9 bases in between. For the CDR3, the DNA is TGTGCCAGCAGAGGGACGGCCTCCTACGAGCAGTACTTC. Protein sequence: CASRGTASYEQYF.

This clonotype has at least ten counts. V and J are TRBV6-5 and TRBJ2-5; TRBD1 is a possible D gene (5 bases). Trimming cost V 2 bases and J 0 bases, with 22 bases left between them. The length of the CDR3 is 19 residues. Germline-derived CDR1 and CDR2 are MNHEY and SVGAGI. Here the CDR3 DNA reads TGTGCCAGCAGTTACCAGGGTCACCTCTTCCGGTCGTACCAAGAGACCCAGTACTTC. This gives the protein CASSYQGHLFRSYQETQYF.

The genes are TRBV6-2 or TRBV6-3 and TRBJ2-1; D may correspond to TRBD1 or TRBD2 (5 bases each). The germline V gene encodes CDR1 MNHEY and CDR2 SVGEGT. The length of the CDR3 is 16 residues. Trimming cost V 3 bases and J 5 bases, with 17 bases left between them. CDR3 sequence (DNA): TGTGCCAGCAGTTATCAATCGGGGCCCCCCGACAATGAGCAGTTCTTC. Protein product: CASSYQSGPPDNEQFF.

This clonotype turned up a few times. The J gene is TRBJ1-1, the V gene TRBV29-1; D gene uncertain. The CDR3 runs 14 residues. Germline V gives CDR1 SQVTM, CDR2 ANQGSEA. V was pared by 6 bases and J by 1 base, with 15 bases between. The CDR3 nucleotides read TGCAGCGTCACAGTAGGACGGACGAACACTGAAGCTTTCTTT. As protein: CSVTVGRTNTEAFF.

This clonotype was counted at least ten times. This chain links TRBV11-3 with TRBJ2-1; the D is unclear. This CDR3 comprises 17 residues. Germline V CDR1 and CDR2: SGHNT, YENEEA. V was shortened by 0 bases and J by 6 bases, with 18 bases between the two germline ends. CDR3 coding DNA: TGTGCCAGCAGCTTAGATCTGGGCCTCCCTAACCCCAATGAGCAGTTCTTC. Residues: CASSLDLGLPNPNEQFF.

This chain connects TRBV18 to TRBJ2-2; TRBD1 aligns across 7 bases. The CDR3 is 17 residues long. Unmatched junction bases numbered 11, after V lost 2 bases and J lost 5 bases. Per germline, CDR1 KGHSH and CDR2 LQKENI. Here the CDR3 reads CASSPLGRTGRTGELFF. The CDR3 nucleotides read TGTGCCAGCTCACCATTGGGAAGGACAGGAAGGACCGGGGAGCTGTTTTTT.

This clonotype was recorded at least ten times. This chain connects TRBV12-3 or TRBV12-4 to TRBJ2-1, with TRBD2 matching over 10 bases. The CDR3 loop spans 15 amino acids. The ends lost 6 bases at V and 4 bases at J; junction bases unmatched: 6. The CDR3 spells CASSPAGGPYNEQFF. In DNA form, the CDR3 reads TGTGCCAGCAGCCCAGCGGGAGGGCCTTACAATGAGCAGTTCTTC.

This clonotype showed up many times. This CDR3 is CASSAGRTEAFF. DNA for the CDR3: TGTGCCAGCAGTGCGGGACGGACTGAAGCTTTCTTT. The V call is TRBV12-3 or TRBV12-4, the J call TRBJ1-1; D perhaps matches TRBD1 (5 bases). This CDR3 has 12 amino acids. The V and J ends lost 5 bases and 5 bases respectively, with 9 bases between them.

This clonotype was counted ten times or more. The chain recombines TRBV20-1 with TRBJ1-1; maybe TRBD1 (6 bases). This CDR3 is built from 17 residues. Germline CDR1 and CDR2: DFQATT and SNEGSKA (reference sequence). Trimming left V 5 bases short and J 3 bases short, with 25 bases between. The CDR3 nucleotides read TGCAGTGCTCCCTTCACAGGGTGGGGGCCCTTGGACACTGAAGCTTTCTTT. Its protein is CSAPFTGWGPLDTEAFF.

This chain links TRBV14 with TRBJ2-7; D is ambiguous. There are 16 residues in the CDR3. Germline lookup yields CDR1 SGHDN and CDR2 FVKESK. Trimming removed 5 bases at V and 1 base at J, with 18 bases between. The CDR3 DNA is TGTGCCAGCAGCACCCCCGGTAATTCATTTTCCTACGAGCAGTACTTC. It yields the protein CASSTPGNSFSYEQYF.

J is TRBJ2-7 and V is TRBV18; possible D gene TRBD2, 6 bases. The CDR3 loop spans 14 amino acids. CDR1 is KGHSH and CDR2 is LQKENI in the germline V gene. V shed 3 bases and J shed 7 bases, with 16 bases lying between them. The CDR3 bases are TGTGCCAGCTCACCGGGGACTGCGCAAGTGGAGCAGTACTTC. The encoded protein is CASSPGTAQVEQYF.

Worth noting for this clonotype: The germline gene is not matched at one end of the junction; a read error may be the cause. The chain carries TRBV25-1 and TRBJ2-5, with TRBD1 as a possible D gene (6 bases). Germline V gene sequence: CDR1 MGHDK, CDR2 SYGVNS. The CDR3 is made up of 16 amino acids. CDR3 in amino acids: CASNESGDVGLMTQYF. CDR3 in DNA: TGTGCCAGCAATGAATCAGGGGACGTCGGGTTAATGACCCAGTACTTC.

This clonotype appeared many times. The J gene is TRBJ1-1, the V gene TRBV12-3 or TRBV12-4, with D maybe TRBD1 (6 bases). This CDR3 has 15 amino acids. V lost 5 bases, J lost 0 bases, and 13 bases lay in between. CDR3 in DNA: TGTGCCAGCAGTGACAGGACGGTCATGAACACTGAAGCTTTCTTT. Translation gives CASSDRTVMNTEAFF.

In this sample, this clonotype turned up a few times. V and J are TRBV7-2 and TRBJ1-2; 8 nucleotides align to TRBD1. The CDR3 sequence is 14 residues long. V shed 5 bases and J 7 bases; nucleotides not matched to a gene: 9. CDR1 is SGHTA and CDR2 is FQGNSA in the germline V gene. This chain's CDR3 is CASSPQTGVSGYTF. The CDR3, as DNA: TGTGCCAGCAGCCCCCAGACAGGGGTTAGTGGCTACACCTTC.

This clonotype was seen repeatedly, ten times or more. The genes are TRBV28 and TRBJ2-1, with 12 nucleotides matching TRBD1. The CDR3 runs to 15 residues. In germline, CDR1 is MDHEN, CDR2 SYDVKM. Losses at the gene ends were 4 bases for V and 6 bases for J; bases not matched to a gene: 4. The CDR3 reads CASSWGTGGLNEQFF. The CDR3 DNA reads as TGTGCCAGCAGTTGGGGGACAGGGGGCCTCAATGAGCAGTTCTTC.

This clonotype was seen only a few times. The rearrangement uses TRBV7-6 and TRBJ1-1; 10 bases line up with TRBD1. Germline CDR1 reads SGHVS; CDR2 reads FNYEAQ. The CDR3 length is 17 residues. V lost 0 bases and J lost 5; bases outside the gene matches: 9. The CDR3 spells CASSLAGTGDEQTEAFF. The CDR3 bases are TGTGCCAGCAGCTTAGCGGGGACAGGGGACGAACAAACTGAAGCTTTCTTT.

Regarding this clonotype: A much larger clone differs from this one at a single base, so this may be a read error. V usage is TRBV29-1 and J usage is TRBJ2-1; D is uncertain. The CDR3 is 12 amino acids. The germline V gene has CDR1 SQVTM and CDR2 ANQGSEA. CDR3 nucleotides: TGCAGCGTTGAAGCAAGCTACAATGAGCGGTTCTTC. This encodes CSVEASYNERFF.

This clonotype was seen ten or more times. This chain uses TRBV18 with TRBJ2-2; D unresolved. CDR3 size: 15 residues. V was trimmed by 2 bases and J by 0 bases, leaving 7 bases between them. Germline CDR1 KGHSH, CDR2 LQKENI. As DNA, the CDR3 is TGTGCCAGCTCACCAGGCCCGGCGAACACCGGGGAGCTGTTTTTT. This encodes CASSPGPANTGELFF. Full variable domain (remainder filled in from reference TRBV18 and TRBJ2-2): NAGVMQNPRHLVRRRGQEARLRCSPMKGHSHVYWYRQLPEEGLKFMVYLQKENIIDESGMPKERFSAEFPKEGPSILRIQQVVRGDSAAYFCASSPGPANTGELFFGEGSRLTVL.

This clonotype was recorded at least ten times. The gene calls are TRBV20-1 and TRBJ2-1; 11 bases fit TRBD2. In germline, CDR1 is DFQATT, CDR2 SNEGSKA (reference sequence). The CDR3 is made up of 16 amino acids. Trimming took 8 bases from V and 0 from J; bases not matched to a gene: 9. The CDR3 is CSTPGTSGNSYNEQFF. The CDR3 coding sequence is TGCAGTACACCTGGGACTAGCGGAAACTCCTACAATGAGCAGTTCTTC.

This clonotype is a singleton in its sample. The J gene is TRBJ2-6, the V gene TRBV29-1; no definite D call. CDR3 length: 15 amino acids. Trimming removed 4 bases at V and 4 bases at J, with 14 bases between. Germline CDR1 reads SQVTM; CDR2 reads ANQGSEA. Here the CDR3 reads CSVAPPGLGANVLTF. CDR3 bases: TGCAGCGTTGCCCCCCCCGGCCTAGGGGCCAACGTCCTGACTTTC. Drawing the rest from reference TRBV29-1 and TRBJ2-6, the complete variable domain is SAVISQKPSRDICQRGTSLTIQCQVDSQVTMMFWYRQQPGQSLTLIATANQGSEATYESGFVIDKFPISRPNLTFSTLTVSNMSPEDSSIYLCSVAPPGLGANVLTFGAGSRLTVL.

This chain uses TRBV2 with TRBJ2-3, with TRBD2 matching 8 bases. This CDR3 is 14 amino acids long. With V trimmed by 9 bases and J by 2 bases, 7 bases remained unmatched. The germline CDR1 and CDR2 sequences are SNHLY and FYNNEI. The CDR3 region is CASLGLADTDTQYF. DNA for the CDR3: TGTGCCAGTCTAGGACTAGCAGACACAGATACGCAGTATTTT.

The chain carries TRBV25-1 and TRBJ1-4; maybe TRBD1 (6 bases). V gave up 7 bases and J gave up 8 bases, with 20 bases separating them. CDR1 is MGHDK and CDR2 is SYGVNS in the germline V gene. This CDR3 is 15 amino acids long. CDR3 bases: TGTGCCAGCACCAGGGGTGGGGGGCATTGGGAAAAACTGTTTTTT. It codes for CASTRGGGHWEKLFF.

This clonotype was observed a few times. V is TRBV19 and J is TRBJ2-2; 7 nucleotides line up with TRBD2. Germline CDR1 is LNHDA and CDR2 is SQIVND (reference sequence). This CDR3 contains 16 residues. V lost 1 base and J lost 4; bases outside the gene matches: 6. CDR3 bases: TGTGCCAGTAGTATAGTGGGGGGGATCGCCACCGGGGAGCTGTTTTTT. Translation: CASSIVGGIATGELFF.

This clonotype was picked up many times. V usage is TRBV7-2 and J usage is TRBJ2-5; D may be TRBD2 (6 bases). Germline lookup yields CDR1 SGHTA and CDR2 FQGNSA. Trimming pared 5 bases from V and 2 bases from J, leaving 12 bases between. The CDR3 is made up of 14 amino acids. The CDR3 region is CASSVGLAQETQYF. For the CDR3, the DNA is TGTGCCAGCAGCGTAGGGCTAGCGCAAGAGACCCAGTACTTC.

Only a few counts were recorded for this clonotype. In DNA form, the CDR3 reads TGCAGCGTGACCCCGTGGGACAGGGGGCTGGAAGCTTTCTTT. This codes for CSVTPWDRGLEAFF. J is TRBJ1-1 and V is TRBV29-1; 12 bases are a match to TRBD1. Losses at the gene ends were 6 bases for V and 8 bases for J; bases not matched to a gene: 10. Germline loops: CDR1 SQVTM, CDR2 ANQGSEA. The CDR3 spans 14 residues.

This chain connects TRBV12-3 or TRBV12-4 to TRBJ2-3; TRBD2 agrees at 9 bases. V was clipped by 5 bases and J by 14 bases; unmatched bases: 14. The CDR3 consists of 14 residues. CDR3 sequence (DNA): TGTGCCAGCAGTCCCGATTCGCTAGCGGGGCCTCGGTATTTT. Amino acids: CASSPDSLAGPRYF.

This clonotype was found a few times. The rearrangement uses TRBV14 and TRBJ2-7; tentative D call: TRBD1 (6 bases). CDR3 length equals 14 residues. V lost 4 bases, J lost 6 bases, and 16 bases lay in between. Germline V gene data show CDR1 as SGHDN and CDR2 as FVKESK. CDR3 sequence reads: CASSRDLSGVEQYF. CDR3 DNA sequence: TGTGCCAGCAGCCGAGACCTCTCAGGGGTCGAGCAGTACTTC.